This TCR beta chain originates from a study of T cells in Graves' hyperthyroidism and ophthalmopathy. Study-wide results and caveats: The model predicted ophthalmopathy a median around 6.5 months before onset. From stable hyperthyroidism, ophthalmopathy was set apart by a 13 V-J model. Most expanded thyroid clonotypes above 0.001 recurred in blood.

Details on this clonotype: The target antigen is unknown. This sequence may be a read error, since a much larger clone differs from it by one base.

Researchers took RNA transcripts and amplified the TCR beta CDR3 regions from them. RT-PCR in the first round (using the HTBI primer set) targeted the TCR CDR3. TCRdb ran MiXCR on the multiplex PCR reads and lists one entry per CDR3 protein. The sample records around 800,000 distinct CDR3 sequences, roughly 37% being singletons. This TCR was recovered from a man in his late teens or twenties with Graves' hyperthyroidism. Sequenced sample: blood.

DNA for the CDR3: TGTGCCATCAGTTACGTGGGGGATCAGCCCCAGCATTTT. Translation: CAISYVGDQPQHF. The rearrangement links TRBV10-3 to TRBJ1-5, with D possibly matching TRBD1 (5 bases). Germline CDR1 reads ENHRY; CDR2 reads SYGVKD. This CDR3 has 13 residues. Between the trimmed V and J ends, which lost 5 bases and 5 bases, there was a span of 10 bases.